This T cell receptor (beta chain) was captured by sequencing in a study of T cells in Graves' hyperthyroidism and ophthalmopathy (dated 2019 in TCRdb). Some background on the complete study: Peripheral blood was sampled at the time of initial diagnosis, prior to any treatment. A discovery cohort of around 100 patients, 43 with Graves' ophthalmopathy and about 58 with stable Graves' hyperthyroidism, was used to find distinguishing TCR V-J signatures. Whether ophthalmopathy could be predicted prospectively was tested in an independent validation cohort made up of approximately 19 hyperthyroidism patients plus 17 patients who later progressed to ophthalmopathy. For training and testing, the approximately 92 patients in the discovery cohort were randomly divided in a 7:3 ratio. Thyroid tissue and blood T-cell repertoires from more than five Graves' hyperthyroidism patients were also compared in the study. Following sampling, methimazole starting at 30 mg daily was given to hyperthyroidism patients, and high-dose intravenous methylprednisolone was given to ophthalmopathy patients. The paper describes TCR Vbeta CDR3 sequencing of 135 peripheral blood samples, made up of 43 ophthalmopathy patients, around 78 hyperthyroidism patients and approximately 17 progressor patients.

In its sample, this clonotype was seen many times. Its recognized antigen is unknown. Base qualities are not recorded, but no much larger clone differs from it by a single base. Graves' hyperthyroidism was defined as stable when no progression to ophthalmopathy occurred over 18 months of follow-up. Hyperthyroidism patients were aged 18 to 65 years and newly diagnosed, with disease duration of less than 2 months. Any patient with an uncontrolled infection, another autoimmune disease, pregnancy or lactation was excluded. Diagnoses were based on clinical symptoms, serum thyroxine and TRAb, thyroid ultrasound and orbital computed tomography. PBMCs were isolated from roughly 10 ml of fresh peripheral blood by Ficoll-Paque density gradient centrifugation. Total RNA was extracted with Trizol reagent, and quality was checked on an Agilent 2100 Bioanalyzer. Overall results and qualifications from the work: Ophthalmopathy was separated from stable hyperthyroidism by a 13 V-J signature model, with approximately 85% sensitivity and roughly 84% specificity obtained in cross-validation and 80%/75% obtained in testing. During validation, the model predicted progression to ophthalmopathy a median of around 6 months ahead of onset, with around 65% sensitivity and less than 85% specificity. Most expanded thyroid clonotypes (frequency above 0.001) were also detected in blood, a finding suggesting that blood repertoires may reflect thyroid immune responses. Sample size was not statistically predetermined, and blinding of investigators to group allocation was not performed.

The TCR beta CDR3 regions were amplified from RNA transcripts. The TCR CDR3 was subjected to a first round of RT-PCR using the HTBI primer set and the Qiagen OneStep RT-PCR kit. Libraries were constructed in a second round of multiplex PCR, after which size selection and purification were carried out. The libraries were sequenced on an Illumina HiSeq2000 using paired-end 100 bp reads. Per the source publication's procedure: SOAPnuke was used to process the raw data, throwing out any read that contained adapters or uncalled bases, had a mean Phred below 15, or lacked an exact constant-primer or identifier match. COPE v1.2.5 was used to merge high-quality paired reads, and clonotypes were defined as unique nucleotide sequences. MiTCR v1.1 was used to align the clonotypes against IMGT TRBV, TRBD and TRBJ reference segments. The analysis included only V-J combinations with a frequency above 0.0001, which together covered 99.2% of the repertoires. A TCS score was defined as the ratio of F50 (clonal expansion) to E x V (chaos), with BLOSUM62-based TCRdist applied between CDR3 peptides within each V-J. Welch's t-statistics and random forest reduced 514 V-J features to 13, which were used in a naive Bayes classifier (R e1071). TCRdb cleaned the public reads at Q25 with fastp, built clones with MiXCR and kept in-frame beta chains. A single entry per CDR3 protein holds the most common genes and DNA from its merged rows. The V and J calls and clone size are TCRdb's, not the authors'. For this sample the table gives roughly 300,000 distinct CDR3 sequences, of which over 11% were detected only once. The top ten clonotypes cover just under 25% of the sample.

The germline V gene supplies CDR1 SNHLY and CDR2 FYNNEI. Spanning cysteine to phenylalanine, the CDR3 consists of 16 amino acids. The entry retains the CDR3 DNA only, 48 bases that are in frame from base 1. V is shortened by 7 bases, J by 4 bases, and the region joining them spans 20 bases. This TCR came from a woman between 25 and 40 years old with Graves' hyperthyroidism. The chain couples TRBV2 to TRBJ1-5; possibly the D gene is TRBD1, per 6 matching bases. The sample was blood. The DNA sequence is TGTGCCAGCACCAAAAACAGGGAAAAGGGGAATCAGCCCCAGCATTTT. The translation is CASTKNREKGNQPQHF.